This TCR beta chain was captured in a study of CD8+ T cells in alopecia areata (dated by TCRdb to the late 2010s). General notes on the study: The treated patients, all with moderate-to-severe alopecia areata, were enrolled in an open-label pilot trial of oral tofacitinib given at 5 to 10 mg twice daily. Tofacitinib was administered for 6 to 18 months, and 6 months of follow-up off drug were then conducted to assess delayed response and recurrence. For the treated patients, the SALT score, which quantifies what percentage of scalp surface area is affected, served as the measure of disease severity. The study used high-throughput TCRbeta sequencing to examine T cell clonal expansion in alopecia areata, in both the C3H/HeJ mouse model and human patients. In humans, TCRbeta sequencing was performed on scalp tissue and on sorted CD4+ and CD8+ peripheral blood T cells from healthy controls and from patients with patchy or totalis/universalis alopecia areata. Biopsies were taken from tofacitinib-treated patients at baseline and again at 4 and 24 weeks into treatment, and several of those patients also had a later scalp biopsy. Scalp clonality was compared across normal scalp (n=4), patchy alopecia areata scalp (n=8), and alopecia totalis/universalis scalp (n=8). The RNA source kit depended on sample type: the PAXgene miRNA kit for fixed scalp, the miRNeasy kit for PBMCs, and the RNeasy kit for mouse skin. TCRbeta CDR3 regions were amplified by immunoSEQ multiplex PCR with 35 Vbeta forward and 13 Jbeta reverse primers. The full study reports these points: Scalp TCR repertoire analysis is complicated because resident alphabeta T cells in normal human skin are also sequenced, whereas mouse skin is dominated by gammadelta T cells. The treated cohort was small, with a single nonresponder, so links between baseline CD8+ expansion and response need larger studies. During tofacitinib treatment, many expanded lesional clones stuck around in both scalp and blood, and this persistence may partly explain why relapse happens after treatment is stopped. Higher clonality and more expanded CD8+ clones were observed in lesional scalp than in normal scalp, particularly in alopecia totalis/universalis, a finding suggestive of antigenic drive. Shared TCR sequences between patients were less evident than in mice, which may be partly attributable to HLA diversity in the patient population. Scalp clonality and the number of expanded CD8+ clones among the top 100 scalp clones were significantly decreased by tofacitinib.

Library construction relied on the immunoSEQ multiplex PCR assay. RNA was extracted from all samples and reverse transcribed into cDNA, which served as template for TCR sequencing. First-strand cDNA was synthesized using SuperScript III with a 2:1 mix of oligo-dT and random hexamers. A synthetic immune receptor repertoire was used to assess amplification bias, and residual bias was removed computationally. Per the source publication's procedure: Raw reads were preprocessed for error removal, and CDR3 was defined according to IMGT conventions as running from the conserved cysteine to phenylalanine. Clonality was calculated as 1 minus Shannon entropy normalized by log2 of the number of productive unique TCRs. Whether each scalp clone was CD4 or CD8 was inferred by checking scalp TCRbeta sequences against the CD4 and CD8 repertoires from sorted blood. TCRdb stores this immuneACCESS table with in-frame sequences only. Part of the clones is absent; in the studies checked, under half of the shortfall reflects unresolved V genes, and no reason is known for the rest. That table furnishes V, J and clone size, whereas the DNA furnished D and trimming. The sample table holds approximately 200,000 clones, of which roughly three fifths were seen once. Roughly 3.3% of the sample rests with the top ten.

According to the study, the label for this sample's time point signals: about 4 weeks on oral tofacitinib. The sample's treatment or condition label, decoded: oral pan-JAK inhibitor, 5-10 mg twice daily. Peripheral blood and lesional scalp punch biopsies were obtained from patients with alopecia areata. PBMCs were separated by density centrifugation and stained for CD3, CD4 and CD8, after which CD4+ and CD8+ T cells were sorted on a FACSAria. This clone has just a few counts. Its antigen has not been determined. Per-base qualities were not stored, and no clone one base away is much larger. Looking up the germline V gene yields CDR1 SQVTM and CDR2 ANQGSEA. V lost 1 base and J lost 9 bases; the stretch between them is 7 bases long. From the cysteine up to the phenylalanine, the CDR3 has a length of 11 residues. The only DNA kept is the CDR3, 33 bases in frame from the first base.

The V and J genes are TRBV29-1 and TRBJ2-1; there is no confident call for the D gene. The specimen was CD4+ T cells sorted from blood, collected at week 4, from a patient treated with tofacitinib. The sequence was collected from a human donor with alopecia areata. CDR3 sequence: CSVEGWSEQFF. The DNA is TGCAGCGTTGAAGGCTGGTCTGAGCAGTTCTTC.